This T cell receptor beta chain was sequenced during a study of identical twins. The germline gives CDR1 SGDLS, CDR2 YYNGEE. V trimming: 3 bases; J trimming: 6 bases; junction bases outside the gene matches: 7. The CDR3 totals 15 residues. Comments on this clonotype: A much larger clone lies a single base off, so this may be a read error.

TCRdb fed the 5' RACE reads into MiXCR, producing one record per CDR3 protein. The table shows approximately 1.8 million distinct CDR3 sequences, with under 35% occurring only once. The origin of this receptor is a newborn girl in good health. The source material was cord blood. This sequence joins TRBV9 and TRBJ2-1; 9 bases match TRBD2. DNA of the CDR3: TGTGCCAGCAGCGGGACTGGCGGGAGGGCCAATGAGCAGTTCTTC. Its protein is CASSGTGGRANEQFF.